These 4 T cell receptor beta chains came from one sample sequenced in a study of cytomegalovirus exposure and HLA in healthy donors. The PCR had 60 Vbeta and 13 Jbeta primers. This table comes from immunoSEQ multiplex PCR, and its TCRdb copy is limited to in-frame clones, with some not included. The repertoire holds around 100,000 clones, with about 79% as singletons. Specimen: PBMCs. These receptors were obtained from a man between 50 and 59 years old in good health and CMV-seropositive.

The J gene is TRBJ1-2, the V gene TRBV27; TRBD1 matches at 7 bases. The V gene end was trimmed by 8 bases and the J gene end by 8 bases; junction bases not matched to a gene: 8. The germline gives CDR1 MNHEY, CDR2 SMNVEV (reference sequence). This CDR3 spans 12 amino acids. CDR3 sequence reads: CASRTGAGGYTF. As DNA, the CDR3 is TGTGCCAGCCGAACAGGGGCCGGCGGCTACACCTTC.

V and J are TRBV28 and TRBJ1-5; 8 nucleotides match TRBD1. V lost 3 bases to trimming and J lost 6 bases; unmatched junction nucleotides: 7. This CDR3 is built from 15 residues. From germline, CDR1 is MDHEN and CDR2 SYDVKM. Here the CDR3 DNA reads TGTGCCAGCAGTTTCTTCGACAGGGGTAGTCAGCCCCAGCATTTT. Amino acids: CASSFFDRGSQPQHF.

The V call is TRBV2, the J call TRBJ2-2; D gene uncertain. The CDR3 spans 15 residues. V was pared by 4 bases and J by 4 bases, with 13 bases between. CDR1 and CDR2 from the germline V gene are SNHLY and FYNNEI. Written as DNA, the CDR3 is TGTGCCAGCAGTGTGGCGACTTCGGGCACCGGGGAGCTGTTTTTT. Protein: CASSVATSGTGELFF.

The chain is built from TRBV18 and TRBJ2-7; possible D gene TRBD1, 6 bases. CDR3 length equals 16 residues. The germline CDR1 and CDR2 sequences are KGHSH and LQKENI. Between the trimmed V and J ends, which lost 3 bases and 0 bases, there was a span of 15 bases. Written as DNA, the CDR3 is TGTGCCAGCTCACCGGGACCCCAAGGGGGCTCCTACGAGCAGTACTTC. This codes for CASSPGPQGGSYEQYF.